The clone carrying this TCR beta chain was seen a handful of times. The target antigen is unknown. This specimen belongs to a study of beta chain features in type 1 diabetes. The CDR3 consists of 15 residues. cDNA synthesis used the whole RNA isolate, giving expressed TCRB sequences. Sequencing used immunoSEQ multiplex PCR; TCRdb keeps in-frame clones, though not all of them. The sample holds about 340,000 clones; approximately 13% are singletons and the top ten take roughly 0.015%. Broader study findings: The naive, central memory and Treg TCRB repertoires showed an apparent similarity that was greater among patients than among healthy donors. Researchers report that Type 1 diabetes patients had moderately but significantly shorter TCRB CDR3s across all four CD4+ subsets.

This receptor was taken from a woman between 18 and 30 years old with type 1 diabetes. Sequencing was performed on naive CD4+ T cells from blood. The chain has TRBV21-1 and TRBJ2-5; TRBD2 reflects the table's D call only, with no check against the DNA. TRBV21-1 is a pseudogene. The CDR3 sequence: CATRTSGRARETQYF. The CDR3 bases are TGTGCCACCCGGACTAGCGGGAGGGCCAGGGAGACCCAGTACTTC.